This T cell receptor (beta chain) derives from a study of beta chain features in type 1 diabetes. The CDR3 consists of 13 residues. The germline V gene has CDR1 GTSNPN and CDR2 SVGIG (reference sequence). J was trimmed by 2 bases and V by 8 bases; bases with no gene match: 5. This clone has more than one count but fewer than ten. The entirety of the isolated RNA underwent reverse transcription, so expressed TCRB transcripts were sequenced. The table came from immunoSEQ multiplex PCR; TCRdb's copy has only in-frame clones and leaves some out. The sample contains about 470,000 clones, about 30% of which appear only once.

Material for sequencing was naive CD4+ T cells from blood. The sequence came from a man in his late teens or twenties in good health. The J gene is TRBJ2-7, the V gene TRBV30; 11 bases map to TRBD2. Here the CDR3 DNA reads TGTGCCCGGTCGACTAGCGGGACCTACGAGCAGTACTTC. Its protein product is CARSTSGTYEQYF.